The 28 T cell receptor beta chains below were found in one sample sequenced in a study of shared clonotypes between healthy human individuals. Sequencing was performed with immunoSEQ multiplex PCR; in TCRdb, only in-frame clones are kept and a portion is missing. This table has 500,000 to 650,000 clones, around 78% appearing once. Sequences were obtained from PBMCs. All receptors come from a woman in her thirties or forties in good health. Some clones in this sample may be carry-over from other donors' samples.

The chain employs TRBV4-3 and TRBJ1-1; the D is unclear. Trimming left V 1 base short and J 4 bases short, with 7 bases between. The germline CDR1 and CDR2 sequences are LGHNA and YSLEER. The CDR3 totals 13 residues. DNA for the CDR3: TGCGCCAGCAGCCAAGTCCGGGGCACTGAAGCTTTCTTT. This encodes CASSQVRGTEAFF.

The CDR3 coding sequence is TGCAGTGCTGAGGGCCATCGTGAGCAGTTCTTC. Translating gives CSAEGHREQFF. The chain employs TRBV20-1 and TRBJ2-1; D perhaps matches TRBD2 (5 bases). Trimming stripped 5 bases from V and 9 bases from J, with 11 bases between. The CDR3 is made up of 11 amino acids. The germline V gene has CDR1 DFQATT and CDR2 SNEGSKA (reference sequence).

The chain joins TRBV2 to TRBJ1-2; TRBD1 matches at 8 bases. Germline CDR1 and CDR2: SNHLY and FYNNEI. The junction had 6 bases not matched to a gene; V was cut back by 5 bases and J by 7 bases. The CDR3 is made up of 13 amino acids. CDR3 coding DNA: TGTGCCAGCAGTCCACAGGGGGTAGGTGGCTACACCTTC. Translating gives CASSPQGVGGYTF.

This clone appeared a single time. V and J are TRBV19 and TRBJ2-6, with 10 bases aligning to TRBD2. Germline V gene lookup returns CDR1 LNHDA and CDR2 SQIVND (reference sequence). The CDR3 covers 18 residues. V lost 0 bases and J lost 2; bases outside the gene matches: 4. This CDR3 reads CASSIDLAGVPGANVLTF. The CDR3 DNA is TGTGCCAGTAGTATAGACCTAGCGGGAGTACCTGGGGCCAACGTCCTGACTTTC.

This clone was seen only a few times. The chain combines TRBV2 with TRBJ2-5; 8 bases are a match to TRBD1. The tail of the sequence fits TRBJ2-7 better, so the J call may be wrong. Germline V CDR1 and CDR2: SNHLY, FYNNEI. CDR3 length: 11 residues. CDR3 DNA: TGTGCCAGCATCCAGGGGGCCGAGCAGTACTTC. Translating it yields CASIQGAEQYF.

A note on this clone: Being one base from a much bigger clone, this may be a read error. The chain uses TRBV11-1 and TRBJ1-1; D not certain. CDR3 size: 11 residues. Between the trimmed V and J ends, which lost 1 base and 3 bases, there was a span of 0 bases. The germline CDR1 and CDR2 sequences are SGHAT and FQDESV (reference sequence). The CDR3 here is CASSLDTEAFF. The CDR3 nucleotides read TGTGCCAGCAGCTTAGACACTGAAGCTTTCTTT.

The chain carries TRBV2 and TRBJ2-1, with 8 bases aligning to TRBD2. V gave up 5 bases and J gave up 8 bases; unmatched junction bases: 8. CDR3 length: 14 residues. Looked up from germline, CDR1 is SNHLY and CDR2 is FYNNEI. The CDR3 DNA follows: TGTGCCAGCAGTCAATTAGGACTAGCCGATGAGCAGTTCTTC. Its translation is CASSQLGLADEQFF.

This clone was picked up one time. V and J are TRBV15 and TRBJ2-1, with TRBD2 matching over 10 bases. This CDR3 has 20 amino acids. V lost 5 bases, J lost 0 bases, and 16 bases stayed unmatched. Germline lookup yields CDR1 LNHNV and CDR2 YYDKDF (reference sequence). CDR3 loop: CATSGGLLAGGGGSYNEQFF. CDR3 DNA: TGTGCCACCAGCGGAGGACTATTAGCGGGAGGAGGTGGCTCCTACAATGAGCAGTTCTTC.

Concerning this clone itself: Other DNA sequences in this specimen translate into the identical CDR3. In nucleotides, the CDR3 is TGTGCCTGGAGCAGTACCACAGATACGCAGTATTTT. Protein: CAWSSTTDTQYF. The rearrangement uses TRBV30 and TRBJ2-3; D is ambiguous. The ends were cut back, 3 bases at V and 2 bases at J, with 6 bases in the middle. This CDR3 contains 12 residues. Per the germline V gene, CDR1 is GTSNPN and CDR2 is SVGIG (reference sequence).

The rearrangement uses TRBV7-9 and TRBJ2-7; 10 positions match TRBD1. The V gene end was trimmed by 6 bases and the J gene end by 1 base; junction bases not matched to a gene: 3. CDR1 SEHNR and CDR2 FQNEAQ come from the germline V gene (reference sequence). The CDR3 totals 14 residues. The CDR3 coding sequence is TGTGCCAGCAGGGGACAGGGGACTTCCTACGAGCAGTACTTC. This sequence encodes CASRGQGTSYEQYF.

This chain connects TRBV7-9 to TRBJ2-1; no clear D gene. CDR3 length: 10 amino acids. Between the trimmed V and J ends, which lost 3 bases and 9 bases, there was a span of 3 bases. In germline, CDR1 is SEHNR, CDR2 FQNEAQ (reference sequence). This CDR3 reads CASSLAEQFF. The CDR3 DNA follows: TGTGCCAGCAGCTTGGCTGAGCAGTTCTTC. Full variable domain (rest looked up from reference TRBV7-9 and TRBJ2-1): DTGVSQNPRHKITKRGQNVTFRCDPISEHNRLYWYRQTLGQGPEFLTYFQNEAQLEKSRLLSDRFSAERPKGSFSTLEIQRTEQGDSAMYLCASSLAEQFFGPGTRLTVL.

The V call is TRBV18, the J call TRBJ1-1; 8 positions agree with TRBD1. V dropped 2 bases and J dropped 5; count of bases not matched to a gene: 4. Germline V lookup: CDR1 KGHSH, CDR2 LQKENI. This CDR3 has 14 residues. Here the CDR3 DNA reads TGTGCCAGCTCACCAGACAGGGGATATACTGAAGCTTTCTTT. This sequence encodes CASSPDRGYTEAFF.

For this clone: The same CDR3 also results from other DNA sequences found in this sample. V is TRBV28 and J is TRBJ1-5, with unresolved D. CDR1 is MDHEN, CDR2 SYDVKM, per germline. There are 14 residues in the CDR3. Trimming removed 5 bases at V and 7 bases at J, with 15 bases between. The chain's CDR3 is CASSVQDDYQPQHF. As DNA, the CDR3 is TGTGCCAGCAGTGTTCAGGACGATTACCAGCCCCAGCATTTT.

The rearrangement uses TRBV15 and TRBJ2-1, with 11 positions matching TRBD2. The junction had 2 bases not matched to a gene; V was cut back by 0 bases and J by 7 bases. CDR1 is LNHNV and CDR2 is YYDKDF in the germline V gene (reference sequence). The CDR3 is 15 amino acids. CDR3 residues: CATSRDSGRGNEQFF. The CDR3 bases are TGTGCCACCAGCAGAGATAGCGGGAGGGGGAATGAGCAGTTCTTC.

V gene TRBV29-1 combines with J gene TRBJ2-1, with D possibly being TRBD1 or TRBD2 (5 bases each). V shed 5 bases and J shed 8 bases, with 19 bases lying between them. The CDR3 totals 14 residues. In germline, CDR1 is SQVTM, CDR2 ANQGSEA. CDR3 sequence reads: CSVSWGGQSDEQFF. For the CDR3, the DNA is TGCAGCGTTTCCTGGGGCGGGCAGTCCGATGAGCAGTTCTTC.

The chain links TRBV20-1 to TRBJ2-7; possibly TRBD1 or TRBD2 for D (5 bases each). CDR3 length equals 11 residues. Trimming took off 6 bases at V and 6 bases at J, with 12 bases between the two ends. Germline CDR1 and CDR2: DFQATT and SNEGSKA (reference sequence). The CDR3 DNA follows: TGCAGTGCCCCGTCAGGGACCGAGCAGTACTTC. Protein product: CSAPSGTEQYF.

This clone has just a few counts. V and J are TRBV30 and TRBJ2-7, with a possible D match to TRBD1 (5 bases). This CDR3 contains 14 residues. Trimming took off 0 bases at V and 4 bases at J, with 13 bases between the two ends. Germline CDR1 is GTSNPN and CDR2 is SVGIG (reference sequence). CDR3 amino acids: CAWSVETVHYEQYF. In DNA, the CDR3 is TGTGCCTGGAGTGTGGAGACAGTGCATTACGAGCAGTACTTC. Looking up the rest from reference TRBV30 and TRBJ2-7 gives the full variable domain: SQTIHQWPATLVQPVGSPLSLECTVEGTSNPNLYWYRQAAGRGLQLLFYSVGIGQISSEVPQNLSASRPQDRQFILSSKKLLLSDSGFYLCAWSVETVHYEQYFGPGTRLTVT.

V usage is TRBV7-9 and J usage is TRBJ1-3; 7 bases map to TRBD1. The J segment lost 0 bases and the V segment lost 5 bases, leaving 4 bases of the junction unmatched. Germline CDR1 reads SEHNR; CDR2 reads FQNEAQ (reference sequence). The CDR3 is made up of 15 amino acids. The CDR3 nucleotides are TGTGCCAGCAGCACAGACAGGGCCTCTGGAAACACCATATATTTT. Its translation is CASSTDRASGNTIYF. The full variable domain, in which reference TRBV7-9 and TRBJ1-3 provide the parts outside the CDR3, is DTGVSQNPRHKITKRGQNVTFRCDPISEHNRLYWYRQTLGQGPEFLTYFQNEAQLEKSRLLSDRFSAERPKGSFSTLEIQRTEQGDSAMYLCASSTDRASGNTIYFGEGSWLTVV.

The chain couples TRBV5-1 to TRBJ1-2; 8 bases map to TRBD1. Germline V CDR1 and CDR2: SGHRS, YFSETQ. V gave up 2 bases and J gave up 10 bases; unmatched junction bases: 7. The CDR3 loop spans 13 amino acids. The CDR3 loop reads CASSFGQGEDYTF. The CDR3 bases are TGCGCCAGCAGCTTCGGACAGGGTGAAGACTACACCTTC.

V gene TRBV4-3 combines with J gene TRBJ2-1; TRBD2 matches at 8 bases. Trimming cost V 4 bases and J 4 bases; bases outside gene matches: 9. Germline CDR1 LGHNA, CDR2 YSLEER. The CDR3 is 16 residues long. This CDR3 is CASSRGAGGRYNEQFF. CDR3 coding DNA: TGCGCCAGCAGCCGCGGGGCGGGAGGCAGGTACAATGAGCAGTTCTTC.

The chain is built from TRBV19 and TRBJ2-3; D uncertain. The V gene's germline CDR1 is LNHDA and CDR2 SQIVND (reference sequence). V was clipped by 7 bases and J by 2 bases, with 10 bases between them. The CDR3 is 13 amino acids. The CDR3 coding sequence is TGTGCCAGTAACGGGTGGGTCACAGATACGCAGTATTTT. Its protein is CASNGWVTDTQYF.

This sequence joins TRBV7-2 and TRBJ2-3; D uncertain. This CDR3 is built from 14 residues. The V end was cut by 6 bases, the J end by 5 bases, with 15 bases between. Germline assignment: CDR1 SGHTA and CDR2 FQGNSA. The CDR3: CASSRLALGDTQYF. In DNA, the CDR3 is TGTGCCAGCAGTAGACTGGCGTTGGGAGATACGCAGTATTTT.

The chain uses TRBV4-3 and TRBJ2-1; D is unresolved. Germline CDR1 LGHNA, CDR2 YSLEER. The CDR3 is 15 residues long. V was clipped by 0 bases and J by 6 bases, with 12 bases between them. The CDR3 DNA reads TGCGCCAGCAGCCAAGAGTTGGCGGACGGCAATGAGCAGTTCTTC. Amino acids: CASSQELADGNEQFF.

V and J are TRBV27 and TRBJ2-2, with 12 positions matching TRBD1. Germline values: CDR1 MNHEY, CDR2 SMNVEV (reference sequence). V dropped 4 bases and J dropped 4; count of bases not matched to a gene: 1. The CDR3 runs to 15 residues. CDR3 residues: CASSWDRGPTGELFF. The CDR3, as DNA: TGTGCCAGCAGTTGGGACAGGGGGCCCACCGGGGAGCTGTTTTTT.

The chain employs TRBV7-2 and TRBJ1-3; no firm D call. In germline, CDR1 is SGHTA, CDR2 FQGNSA. V was cut by 5 bases and J by 0 bases, with 8 bases left in between. This CDR3 has 14 amino acids. CDR3 sequence: CASSLGPSGNTIYF. The CDR3 DNA reads TGTGCCAGCAGCCTTGGGCCCTCTGGAAACACCATATATTTT.

The chain recombines TRBV29-1 with TRBJ2-7; 8 bases fit TRBD1. Losses at the gene ends were 7 bases for V and 5 bases for J; bases not matched to a gene: 4. This CDR3 region has 11 residues. Germline loops: CDR1 SQVTM, CDR2 ANQGSEA. The CDR3 is CSADRANEQYF. DNA of the CDR3: TGCAGCGCGGACAGGGCAAACGAGCAGTACTTC.

CDR3 residues: CASSLIGQREYF. The CDR3, as DNA: TGTGCCAGCAGCTTGATTGGTCAGAGAGAGTACTTC. The rearrangement uses TRBV5-6 and TRBJ2-7; D not resolved. CDR3 length: 12 residues. V dropped 1 base and J dropped 11 bases, with 13 bases sitting between them. Germline CDR1 is SGHDT and CDR2 is YYEEEE.

This clone was picked up one time. This chain uses TRBV9 with TRBJ2-5; 9 bases agree with TRBD2. Germline assignment: CDR1 SGDLS and CDR2 YYNGEE. With V trimmed by 4 bases and J by 1 base, 8 bases remained unmatched. This CDR3 is built from 16 residues. CDR3 sequence (DNA): TGTGCCAGCAGCCTTAGCGGGAGAGGGGGCCAAGAGACCCAGTACTTC. Translated, it gives CASSLSGRGGQETQYF.